Here is one T cell receptor beta chain with its context. Its antigen is still unknown. No base qualities exist here, and no much larger clone lies one base off it. The data originate from a study of blood T cell repertoires in COVID-19 (dated by TCRdb to 2018 to 2021). Looking at the study overall: Samples covering the acute and convalescent phases of COVID-19 were provided by collaborators in the United States, Italy and Spain. The prospective study material was composed of cDNA or gDNA derived from T cells, B-cell-depleted T cells, or PBMCs. A freely available public database, intended as a resource for researchers studying the immune response to SARS-CoV-2, is where the repertoires were released. Where available, HLA class I and class II types were obtained from metadata supplied by the sample provider rather than from assay-based typing. Subjects who had been exposed to COVID-19, were actively infected with it, or had recovered from it provided the deeply sampled blood TCRbeta repertoires that made up the dataset. The samples were drawn from the first 160 participants of the ongoing ImmuneRACE study and from over a thousand subjects provided by 6 global collaborators. The sample metadata nearly always contained a de-identified subject ID, COVID-19 status, age in years and sex.

TCRbeta CDR3 regions were amplified from genomic DNA using the immunoSEQ Assay, a bias-controlled multiplex PCR. Per the authors' processing: Nucleated cell counts per sample were estimated from amplification of reference gene primers within the assay. To quantify the absolute abundance of each unique TCRbeta CDR3 rearrangement, sequence reads were collapsed and filtered. For each sample, productive Simpson clonality was calculated as the square root of Simpson's diversity index across productive rearrangements. TCRdb provides this immuneACCESS table in a form limited to in-frame rearrangements. Some clones are lacking; in checked studies, under half of them reflect an unresolved V gene, and why the rest are absent is not known. The DNA was the basis for D and trimming; V, J and clone size are from that table. This sample is represented by about 26,000 clones; 90% of them were singletons. In total, the top ten clones hold 7.6% of the sample.

Each collaborating institution followed its own protocols to collect whole blood in K2EDTA tubes. Collaborator samples were shipped for TCRbeta analysis as frozen whole blood, isolated PBMCs, or DNA extracted from either sample type. Summary of the overall study and its limitations: How much clinical and demographic metadata was included differed by source and by participant, and the metadata was provided uncurated.

The CDR3 measures 13 amino acids from cysteine to phenylalanine. CDR3 DNA is the only sequence kept; it has 39 bases, read in frame from the first base. The V and J ends are trimmed by 6 bases and 4 bases, leaving 12 bases between them. CDR1 and CDR2 (MDHEN, SYDVKM) derive from the germline V gene. The sample comprised peripheral blood. The chain uses TRBV28 and TRBJ1-1; the D gene is possibly TRBD1, with 5 bases matching. This clonotype originated in a human donor in a cohort sampled during active COVID-19. Here is the DNA: TGTGCCAGCAGCCCACTCGGGGGCACTGAAGCTTTCTTT. It translates to CASSPLGGTEAFF.